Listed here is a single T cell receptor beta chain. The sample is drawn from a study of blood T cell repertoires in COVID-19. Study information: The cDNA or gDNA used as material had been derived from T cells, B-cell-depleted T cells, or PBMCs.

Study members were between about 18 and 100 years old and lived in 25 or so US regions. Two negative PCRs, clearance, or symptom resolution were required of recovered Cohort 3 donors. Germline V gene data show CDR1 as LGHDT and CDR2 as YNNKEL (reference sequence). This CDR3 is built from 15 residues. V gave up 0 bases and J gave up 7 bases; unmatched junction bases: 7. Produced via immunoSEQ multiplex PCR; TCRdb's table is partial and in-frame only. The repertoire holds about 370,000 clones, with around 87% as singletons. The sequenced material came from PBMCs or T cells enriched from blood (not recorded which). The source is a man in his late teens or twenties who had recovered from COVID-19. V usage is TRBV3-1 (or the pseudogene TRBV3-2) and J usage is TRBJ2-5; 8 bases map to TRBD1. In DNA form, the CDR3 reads TGTGCCAGCAGCCAAGATGCAACAGGGGGAGGGACCCAGTACTTC. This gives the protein CASSQDATGGGTQYF.